Listed below are T cell receptor beta chains from one sample, sequenced in a study of PD-L1 blockade in urothelial cancer. Data came from immunoSEQ multiplex PCR; TCRdb stores just in-frame clones and leaves some out. Here the sample spans about 40,000 clones, 85% being singletons. The sample here was PBMCs, taken around atezolizumab (anti-PD-L1) treatment. Receptors were obtained from a man aged 70-80 years with urothelial cancer. Both conserved end residues are part of each CDR3. D genes are given only for firm matches. Not all rows give a size; the values are once, few, many and, for expanded clones, a class.

j_call,d_call,v_call,clone_size,cdr3_aa,cdr3_nt
TRBJ1-2,NA,TRBV7-2,NA,CASSLGQIYGYTF,TGTGCCAGCAGCTTAGGACAGATCTATGGCTACACCTTC
TRBJ2-3,TRBD2,TRBV28,NA,CASSSLGSGSTDTQYF,TGTGCCAGCAGTTCCCTGGGTAGCGGGAGCACAGATACGCAGTATTTT
TRBJ2-1,TRBD2,TRBV5-1,NA,CASSLGLAGGNEQFF,TGCGCCAGCAGCTTGGGGCTAGCGGGAGGGAATGAGCAGTTCTTC
TRBJ2-7,TRBD2,TRBV7-9,NA,CASSSPSGSGYEQYF,TGTGCCAGCAGCTCACCTAGCGGGAGCGGGTACGAGCAGTACTTC
TRBJ1-5,NA,TRBV2,NA,CASSEAWGPQHF,TGTGCCAGCAGTGAAGCTTGGGGCCCTCAGCATTTT
TRBJ2-2,NA,TRBV6-1,once,CASSEPGETGELFF,TGTGCCAGCAGTGAACCAGGGGAGACCGGGGAGCTGTTTTTT
TRBJ2-3,TRBD1,TRBV29-1,NA,CSVEGTGVTDTQYF,TGCAGCGTTGAGGGGACAGGGGTCACAGATACGCAGTATTTT
TRBJ1-5,TRBD1,TRBV6-1,NA,CASSAWTGGSISNQPQHF,TGTGCCAGCAGTGCCTGGACAGGGGGCTCTATTAGCAATCAGCCCCAGCATTTT
TRBJ1-2,NA,TRBV10-3,NA,CAISETDYGYTF,TGTGCCATCAGTGAGACAGACTATGGCTACACCTTC
TRBJ1-3,NA,TRBV9,once,CASSVGPQVTGNTIYF,TGTGCCAGCAGCGTAGGACCCCAGGTAACTGGAAACACCATATATTTT
TRBJ2-1,NA,TRBV6-1,NA,CASSETRYNEQFF,TGTGCCAGCAGTGAAACCAGATACAATGAGCAGTTCTTC
TRBJ2-1,TRBD2,TRBV30,NA,CAWSFSSGGQFF,TGTGCCTGGAGTTTCTCTAGCGGGGGGCAGTTCTTC
TRBJ2-1,NA,TRBV4-2,NA,CASSQEGRADNEQFF,TGTGCCAGCAGCCAAGAGGGTAGAGCGGACAATGAGCAGTTCTTC
TRBJ1-1,NA,TRBV2,once,CASREGARATEAFF,TGTGCCAGCAGAGAGGGCGCGAGGGCGACTGAAGCTTTCTTT
TRBJ2-1,NA,TRBV28,NA,CASSQNSGHRGFDEQFF,TGTGCCAGCAGCCAAAATTCGGGACACCGGGGATTCGATGAGCAGTTCTTC
TRBJ1-4,NA,TRBV9,NA,CASSVGTANEKLFF,TGTGCCAGCAGCGTAGGGACAGCAAATGAAAAACTGTTTTTT
TRBJ2-5,TRBD2,TRBV18,NA,CASSPSGRAETQYF,TGTGCCAGCTCACCTAGCGGGAGGGCCGAGACCCAGTACTTC
TRBJ1-5,NA,TRBV10-3,NA,CAISEDLGAGQPQHF,TGTGCCATCAGTGAGGACTTGGGGGCCGGCCAGCCCCAGCATTTT
TRBJ2-1,TRBD2,TRBV7-8,NA,CASSKSSGSNEQFF,TGTGCCAGCAGCAAATCTAGCGGGAGTAATGAGCAGTTCTTC
TRBJ2-3,NA,TRBV6-6,NA,CASSPGTEVSTDTQYF,TGTGCCAGCAGTCCTGGGACTGAGGTTAGCACAGATACGCAGTATTTT
TRBJ2-2,TRBD1,TRBV13,NA,CASSPDRDGELFF,TGTGCCAGCAGCCCGGACAGGGACGGGGAGCTGTTTTTT
TRBJ2-7,NA,TRBV2,NA,CASSEGTAAYEQYF,TGTGCCAGCAGTGAAGGGACAGCTGCCTACGAGCAGTACTTC
TRBJ1-1,NA,TRBV7-9,NA,CASSFTVNTEAFF,TGTGCCAGCAGCTTTACAGTGAACACTGAAGCTTTCTTT
TRBJ1-1,NA,TRBV11-2,NA,CASSLDLAAAAFF,TGTGCCAGCAGCTTAGATTTAGCAGCAGCAGCTTTCTTT
TRBJ2-7,TRBD1,TRBV19,few,CASTPDRGRAFHEQYF,TGTGCCAGTACCCCGGACAGGGGGCGAGCCTTCCACGAGCAGTACTTC
TRBJ2-1,NA,TRBV6-1,NA,CASSDRTRMGYNEQFF,TGTGCCAGCAGTGATAGGACTCGAATGGGTTACAATGAGCAGTTCTTC
TRBJ2-1,TRBD2,TRBV7-3,NA,CASSFGAGGRTEQFF,TGTGCCAGCAGCTTTGGGGCGGGAGGGCGGACTGAGCAGTTCTTC